The entry below describes one T cell receptor (beta chain). The sample originates from a study of blood T cell repertoires in COVID-19. Across the study: Samples taken during acute and convalescent COVID-19 were collected in the United States, Italy and Spain. From T cells, B-cell-depleted T cells, or PBMCs came the material, which was cDNA or gDNA.

Original data processing: Amplified reference gene primers provided the basis for estimating nucleated cell counts. Profiling relied on immunoSEQ multiplex PCR, and the TCRdb table lists in-frame clones only, not all of them. The V and J calls and the clone size are those of that table, but D and trimming were determined from the DNA. In the table there are about 40,000 clones, about 88% of which are singletons. Germline loops: CDR1 SGDLS, CDR2 YYNGEE. After removal of 4 bases from V and 6 bases from J, the junction contained 7 bases not matched to a gene. The CDR3 consists of 14 residues. This receptor was obtained from a human donor in a cohort sampled during active COVID-19. V and J are TRBV9 and TRBJ2-7; 10 bases fit TRBD1. The specimen sequenced was peripheral blood. The CDR3 protein is CASSPRDRGGEQYF. Written as DNA, the CDR3 is TGTGCCAGCAGCCCACGGGACAGGGGAGGCGAGCAGTACTTC.